This TCR beta chain was sequenced during a study of T cells in localized non-small cell lung cancer. V was cut by 2 bases and J by 6 bases, with 14 bases left in between. Germline-derived CDR1 and CDR2 are GTSNPN and SVGIG (reference sequence). The length of the CDR3 is 15 residues. Repertoires were generated with immunoSEQ multiplex PCR, while TCRdb's copy carries only in-frame clones and drops some. Of under 75,000 clones in the sample, roughly nine tenths were seen once. Overall study findings and caveats: Longer overall survival was associated with a higher density of T cells in the blood. Tumor showed lower T cell clonality than uninvolved adjacent lung, where it was highest.

Note on this clone: Its target is not known.

This TCR derives from a male donor at least 60 years old with stage III squamous cell lung carcinoma. The chain employs TRBV30 and TRBJ1-6; D is unclear. The starting material was peripheral blood, obtained before any cancer treatment. CDR3 protein: CAWSRDRSGNSPLHF. CDR3 nucleotide sequence: TGTGCCTGGAGTCGTGACCGAAGTGGTAATTCACCCCTCCACTTT. The complete variable domain, with remaining parts taken from reference TRBV30 and TRBJ1-6, reads SQTIHQWPATLVQPVGSPLSLECTVEGTSNPNLYWYRQAAGRGLQLLFYSVGIGQISSEVPQNLSASRPQDRQFILSSKKLLLSDSGFYLCAWSRDRSGNSPLHFGNGTRLTVT.